Included here is one T cell receptor (beta chain) sequence, with context. TCRdb keeps only in-frame clones here, not all; method: immunoSEQ multiplex PCR. This repertoire shows roughly 200,000 clones, approximately 84% found once; its top ten account for 5.1%. Trimming removed 4 bases at V and 5 bases at J, with 8 bases between. Per the germline V gene, CDR1 is SGHRS and CDR2 is YFSETQ. The CDR3 is 12 residues long. This sample was taken from a study of blood T cell repertoires in COVID-19. Overall study: From the United States, Italy and Spain came samples of acute and convalescent COVID-19. The analysed material was cDNA or gDNA that came from T cells, B-cell-depleted T cells, or PBMCs.

Material: peripheral blood. The TCR sequence derives from a woman aged 65 to 85 with active or convalescent COVID-19. The J gene is TRBJ2-3, the V gene TRBV5-1; D call uncertain. The CDR3 coding sequence is TGCGCCAGCAGCCTCCCCCTAGATACGCAGTATTTT. This gives the protein CASSLPLDTQYF.